This is a list of T cell receptor beta chains from one sample in a study of blood T cell repertoires in COVID-19. The data were produced by immunoSEQ multiplex PCR, yet TCRdb's version contains in-frame clones alone and is incomplete. Here the sample spans roughly 81,000 clones, approximately 85% being singletons. The specimen sequenced was peripheral blood. The receptors here all came from a woman aged 80 or over with COVID-19, enrolled during active disease. Each CDR3 is given with its conserved first and last residue. Fields, in order: clone size, V gene, J gene, D gene, CDR3 protein, CDR3 DNA. The D gene is left open where the match is weak. For some rows the clone size is stated as once, few or many, or as a class when expanded; others skip it.

size: once; V: TRBV9; J: TRBJ1-3; D: NA; CDR3: CASSVGSSFLSGNTIYF; DNA: TGTGCCAGCAGCGTAGGGAGCAGTTTCCTCTCTGGAAACACCATATATTTT
size: NA; V: TRBV28; J: TRBJ2-7; D: TRBD1; CDR3: CASFRRGPTYEQYF; DNA: TGTGCCAGCTTCCGAAGGGGGCCTACCTACGAGCAGTACTTC
size: NA; V: TRBV7-3; J: TRBJ2-1; D: TRBD1; CDR3: CASSSVRTGNNEQFF; DNA: TGTGCCAGCAGCTCCGTCCGGACAGGGAACAATGAGCAGTTCTTC
size: NA; V: TRBV6-5; J: TRBJ1-2; D: NA; CDR3: CASSKYRNYGYTF; DNA: TGTGCCAGCAGTAAATACAGGAACTATGGCTACACCTTC
size: NA; V: TRBV6-5; J: TRBJ1-6; D: NA; CDR3: CASNLDSYSPLHF; DNA: TGTGCCAGCAATCTCGACAGTTATTCACCCCTCCACTTT
size: NA; V: TRBV7-8; J: TRBJ2-7; D: TRBD2; CDR3: CASSLAPRRGLGLAGGYEQYF; DNA: TGTGCCAGCAGCTTAGCACCCCGCAGGGGGTTGGGACTAGCGGGAGGCTACGAGCAGTACTTC
size: NA; V: TRBV7-2; J: TRBJ2-7; D: TRBD2; CDR3: CASSFLQRTSGRTEQYF; DNA: TGTGCCAGCAGCTTCCTACAACGGACTAGCGGGAGGACCGAGCAGTACTTC
size: NA; V: TRBV28; J: TRBJ1-1; D: TRBD1; CDR3: CASSPNRGNTEAFF; DNA: TGTGCCAGCAGTCCTAACAGGGGGAACACTGAAGCTTTCTTT
size: NA; V: TRBV5-5; J: TRBJ2-3; D: TRBD2; CDR3: CASSRASGGVDTQYF; DNA: TGTGCCAGCAGCCGGGCTAGCGGGGGTGTAGATACGCAGTATTTT
size: NA; V: TRBV7-2; J: TRBJ2-5; D: NA; CDR3: CASSLGEAETQYF; DNA: TGTGCCAGCAGCTTAGGTGAGGCGGAGACCCAGTACTTC